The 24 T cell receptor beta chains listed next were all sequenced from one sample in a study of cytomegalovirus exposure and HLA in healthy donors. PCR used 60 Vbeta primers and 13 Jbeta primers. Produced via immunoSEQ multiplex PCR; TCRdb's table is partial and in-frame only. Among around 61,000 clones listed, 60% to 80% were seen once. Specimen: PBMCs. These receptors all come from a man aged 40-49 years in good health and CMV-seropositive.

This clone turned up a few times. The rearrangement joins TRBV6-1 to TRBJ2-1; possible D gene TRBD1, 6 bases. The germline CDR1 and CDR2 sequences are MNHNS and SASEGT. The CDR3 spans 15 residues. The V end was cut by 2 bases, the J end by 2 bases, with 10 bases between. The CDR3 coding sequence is TGTGCCAGCAGTGAACACACAGGGCCCTACAATGAGCAGTTCTTC. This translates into CASSEHTGPYNEQFF.

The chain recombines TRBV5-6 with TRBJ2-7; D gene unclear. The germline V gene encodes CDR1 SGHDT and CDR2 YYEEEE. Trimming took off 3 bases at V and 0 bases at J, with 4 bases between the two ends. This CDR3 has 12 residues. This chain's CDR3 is CASSSRSYEQYF. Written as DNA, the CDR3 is TGTGCCAGCAGCTCCCGCTCCTACGAGCAGTACTTC. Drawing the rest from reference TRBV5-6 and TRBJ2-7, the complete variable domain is DAGVTQSPTHLIKTRGQQVTLRCSPKSGHDTVSWYQQALGQGPQFIFQYYEEEERQRGNFPDRFSGHQFPNYSSELNVNALLLGDSALYLCASSSRSYEQYFGPGTRLTVT.

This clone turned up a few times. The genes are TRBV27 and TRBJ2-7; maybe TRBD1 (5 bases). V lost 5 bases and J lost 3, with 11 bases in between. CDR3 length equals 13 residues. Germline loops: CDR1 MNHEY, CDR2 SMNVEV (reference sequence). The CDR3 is CASSVTADYEQYF. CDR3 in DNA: TGTGCCAGCAGTGTGACAGCAGACTACGAGCAGTACTTC.

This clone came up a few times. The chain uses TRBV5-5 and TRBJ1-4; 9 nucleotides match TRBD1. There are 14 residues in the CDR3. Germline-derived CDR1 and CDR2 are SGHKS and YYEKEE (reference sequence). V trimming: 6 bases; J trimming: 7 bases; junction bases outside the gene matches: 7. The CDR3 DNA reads TGTGCCAGCACCTACGGGACAGGGAGTGAAAAACTGTTTTTT. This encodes CASTYGTGSEKLFF.

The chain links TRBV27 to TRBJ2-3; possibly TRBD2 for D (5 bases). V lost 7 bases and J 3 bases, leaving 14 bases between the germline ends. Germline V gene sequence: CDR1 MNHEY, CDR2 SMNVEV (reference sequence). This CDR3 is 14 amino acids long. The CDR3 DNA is TGTGCCAGCACTGCTAGCTTTCGTACAGATACGCAGTATTTT. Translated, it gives CASTASFRTDTQYF.

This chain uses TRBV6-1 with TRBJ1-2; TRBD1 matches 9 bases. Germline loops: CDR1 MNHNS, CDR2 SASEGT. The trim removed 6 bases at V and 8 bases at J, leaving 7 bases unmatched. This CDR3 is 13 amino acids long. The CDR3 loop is CASSGDREGGYTF. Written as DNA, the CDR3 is TGTGCCAGCAGCGGGGACAGGGAGGGCGGCTACACCTTC.

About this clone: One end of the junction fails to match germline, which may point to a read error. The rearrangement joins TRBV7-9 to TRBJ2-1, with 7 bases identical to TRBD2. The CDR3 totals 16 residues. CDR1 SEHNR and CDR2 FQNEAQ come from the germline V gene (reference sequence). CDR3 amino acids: CSSSPGSGKNYNEQFF. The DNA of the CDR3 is TGTTCCAGCAGCCCAGGAAGCGGGAAAAACTACAATGAGCAGTTCTTC.

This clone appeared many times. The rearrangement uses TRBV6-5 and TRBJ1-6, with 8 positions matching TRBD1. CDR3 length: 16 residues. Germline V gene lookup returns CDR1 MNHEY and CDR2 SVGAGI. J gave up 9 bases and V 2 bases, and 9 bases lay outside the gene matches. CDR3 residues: CASSYDRGQGSSPLHF. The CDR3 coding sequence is TGTGCCAGCAGTTACGATCGTGGACAGGGAAGTTCACCCCTCCACTTT.

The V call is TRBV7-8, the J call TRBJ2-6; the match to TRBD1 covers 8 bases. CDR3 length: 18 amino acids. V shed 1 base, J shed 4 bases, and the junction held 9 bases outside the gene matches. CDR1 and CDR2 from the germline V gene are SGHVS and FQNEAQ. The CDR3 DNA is TGTGCCAGCAGCTTAGTTTGGCAGGGGGCGTCGGGGGCCAACGTCCTGACTTTC. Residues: CASSLVWQGASGANVLTF.

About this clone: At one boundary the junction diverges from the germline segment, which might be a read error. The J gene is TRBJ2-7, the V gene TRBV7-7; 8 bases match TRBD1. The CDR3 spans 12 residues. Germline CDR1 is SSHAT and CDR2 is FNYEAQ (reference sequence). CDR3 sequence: CASSPDRENLYF. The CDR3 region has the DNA TGTGCTAGCAGCCCGGACAGGGAAAATTTGTACTTC.

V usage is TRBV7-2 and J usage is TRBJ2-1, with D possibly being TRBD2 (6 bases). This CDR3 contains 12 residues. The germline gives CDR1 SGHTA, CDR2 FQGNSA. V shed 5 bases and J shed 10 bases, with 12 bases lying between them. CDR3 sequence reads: CASSIGTFEQFF. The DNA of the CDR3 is TGTGCCAGCAGCATAGGGACTTTCGAGCAGTTCTTC.

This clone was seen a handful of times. DNA of the CDR3: TGTGCCAGCACCCCGAGAGTAGCCAGGGGGAATGAGCAGTTCTTC. It yields the protein CASTPRVARGNEQFF. This chain links TRBV2 with TRBJ2-1; TRBD1 agrees at 7 bases. CDR1 and CDR2 from the germline V gene are SNHLY and FYNNEI. The CDR3 is made up of 15 amino acids. V gave up 7 bases and J gave up 7 bases; unmatched junction bases: 13.

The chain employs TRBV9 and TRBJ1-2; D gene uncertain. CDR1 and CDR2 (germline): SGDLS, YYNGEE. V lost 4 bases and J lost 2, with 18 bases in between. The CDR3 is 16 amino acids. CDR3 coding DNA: TGTGCCAGCAGCCTCGGTAACATTGGAGGGAACTATGGCTACACCTTC. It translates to CASSLGNIGGNYGYTF.

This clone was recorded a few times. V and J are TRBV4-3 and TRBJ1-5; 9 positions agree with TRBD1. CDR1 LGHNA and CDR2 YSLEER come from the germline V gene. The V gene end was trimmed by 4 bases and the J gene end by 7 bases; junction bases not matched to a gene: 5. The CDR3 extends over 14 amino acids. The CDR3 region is CASSPDRGRQPQHF. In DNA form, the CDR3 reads TGCGCCAGCAGCCCGGACAGGGGACGGCAGCCCCAGCATTTT.

The CDR3 region is CASSLDQTRGTEAFF. As DNA, the CDR3 is TGTGCCAGCAGCTTAGACCAGACCAGGGGCACTGAAGCTTTCTTT. The chain has TRBV7-2 and TRBJ1-1; D perhaps matches TRBD1 (6 bases). Germline lookup yields CDR1 SGHTA and CDR2 FQGNSA. V was cut by 1 base and J by 4 bases, with 13 bases left in between. This CDR3 has 15 residues.

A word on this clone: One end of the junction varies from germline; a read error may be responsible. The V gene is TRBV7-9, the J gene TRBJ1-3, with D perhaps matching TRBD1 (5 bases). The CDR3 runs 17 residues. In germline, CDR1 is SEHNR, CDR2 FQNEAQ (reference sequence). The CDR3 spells CSSLKRGNSNSGNTIYF. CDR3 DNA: TGTTCCAGCCTCAAGCGGGGCAACAGTAACTCTGGAAACACCATATATTTT.

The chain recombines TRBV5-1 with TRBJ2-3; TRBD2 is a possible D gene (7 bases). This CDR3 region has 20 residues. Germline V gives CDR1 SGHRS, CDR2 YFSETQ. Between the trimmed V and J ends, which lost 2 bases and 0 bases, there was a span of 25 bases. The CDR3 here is CASSFPTTGGRSLSTDTQYF. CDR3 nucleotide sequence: TGCGCCAGCAGCTTTCCCACCACGGGGGGCCGGTCCCTTAGCACAGATACGCAGTATTTT.

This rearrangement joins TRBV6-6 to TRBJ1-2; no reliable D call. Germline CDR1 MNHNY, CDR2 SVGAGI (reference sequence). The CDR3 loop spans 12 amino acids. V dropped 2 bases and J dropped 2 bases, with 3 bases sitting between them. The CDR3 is CASSYQNYGYTF. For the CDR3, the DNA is TGTGCCAGCAGTTACCAAAACTATGGCTACACCTTC.

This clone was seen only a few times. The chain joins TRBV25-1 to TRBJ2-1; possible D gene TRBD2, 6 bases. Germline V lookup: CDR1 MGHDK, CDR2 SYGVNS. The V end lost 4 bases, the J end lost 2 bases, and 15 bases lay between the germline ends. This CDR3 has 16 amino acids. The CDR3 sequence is CASSGVLGGTYNEQFF. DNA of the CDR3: TGTGCCAGCAGTGGGGTCCTGGGGGGTACCTACAATGAGCAGTTCTTC.

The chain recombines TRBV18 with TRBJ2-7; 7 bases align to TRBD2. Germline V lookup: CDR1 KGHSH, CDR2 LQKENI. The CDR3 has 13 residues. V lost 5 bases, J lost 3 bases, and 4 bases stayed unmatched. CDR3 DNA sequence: TGTGCCAGCTCAGGGAGCGGGAACTACGAGCAGTACTTC. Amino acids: CASSGSGNYEQYF.

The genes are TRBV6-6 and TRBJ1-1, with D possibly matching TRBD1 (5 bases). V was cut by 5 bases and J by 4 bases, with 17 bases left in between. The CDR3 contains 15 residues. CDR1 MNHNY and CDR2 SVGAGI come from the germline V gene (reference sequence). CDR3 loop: CASSVVRGGSTEAFF. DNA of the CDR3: TGTGCCAGCAGTGTCGTAAGGGGCGGGAGCACTGAAGCTTTCTTT.

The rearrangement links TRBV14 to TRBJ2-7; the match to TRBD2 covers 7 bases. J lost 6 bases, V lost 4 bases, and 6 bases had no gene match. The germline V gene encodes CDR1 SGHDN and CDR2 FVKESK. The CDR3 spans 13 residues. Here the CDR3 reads CASSPQIAGEQYF. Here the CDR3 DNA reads TGTGCCAGCAGCCCCCAGATAGCGGGCGAGCAGTACTTC.

The CDR3 coding sequence is TGTGCCAGCAGCCAAGGACTCAGATACAGGCCCAGGGGGTCTGGGGCCAACGTCCTGACTTTC. Translating gives CASSQGLRYRPRGSGANVLTF. The rearrangement joins TRBV14 to TRBJ2-6, with 7 bases that match TRBD1. Germline CDR1 and CDR2: SGHDN and FVKESK. V dropped 1 base and J dropped 1; count of bases not matched to a gene: 16. CDR3 length: 21 amino acids.

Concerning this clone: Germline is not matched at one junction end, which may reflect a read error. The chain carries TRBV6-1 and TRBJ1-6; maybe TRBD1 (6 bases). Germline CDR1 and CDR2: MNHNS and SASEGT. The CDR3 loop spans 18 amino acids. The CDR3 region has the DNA TGTGCCAGCAGTGTCCCGCAGGGGCCCCTGGGAAGTAATTCCCCCCGCCACTTT. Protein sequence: CASSVPQGPLGSNSPRHF.